The rows below give T cell receptor beta chains drawn from one sample of a study of T-cell memory formation after mild COVID-19. TCRdb used MiXCR to reprocess the 5' RACE reads, holding one entry per CDR3 protein. The sample carries about 260,000 distinct CDR3 sequences, roughly 16% recorded once. The specimen was PBMCs or a T cell subset sorted from them (not recorded which). These receptors all stem from a man aged 18 to 29 who had mild COVID-19 (a few samples of this study predate the infection). Cell type and time point are not known. Each CDR3 is given with its conserved first and last residue. A D gene is named only where the DNA matches it firmly. Size tells how often a clone was seen (once, few, many) or the class of an expanded clone, and some rows leave it out.

-	TRBV5-1	TRBJ2-2	few	TGCGCCAGCAGCTTGGACAACACCGGGGAGCTGTTTTTT	CASSLDNTGELFF
-	TRBV29-1	TRBJ1-1	-	TGCAGCGTTCCTGAAGCTTTCTTT	CSVPEAFF
TRBD1	TRBV4-3	TRBJ1-1	few	TGCGCCAGCAGCCAGGGACAGGCAAAGAACACTGAAGCTTTCTTT	CASSQGQAKNTEAFF
-	TRBV7-2	TRBJ2-3	few	TGTGCCAGCAGCTTAGCCCACAGGCCCCCCGCAGATACGCAGTATTTT	CASSLAHRPPADTQYF
TRBD1	TRBV23-1	TRBJ2-1	-	TGCGCCAGCACCCTCCGGGACAGGGAATCCAATGAGCAGTTCTTC	CASTLRDRESNEQFF
-	TRBV4-2	TRBJ1-1	-	TGTGCCAGCAGCCAAGAATTAGCGGGAAGGGCCACTGAAGCTTTCTTT	CASSQELAGRATEAFF
TRBD1	TRBV6-1	TRBJ1-2	-	TGTGCCAGCATCAAAAGTTCCGGGACAGGGGGACGCCGAGAGTCTGGCTACACCTTC	CASIKSSGTGGRRESGYTF
-	TRBV7-2	TRBJ1-3	few	TGTGCCAGCAGCTTGAGGGCGGCTACCTCTGGAAACACCATATATTTT	CASSLRAATSGNTIYF
TRBD1	TRBV15	TRBJ1-1	few	TGTGCCACCAGCAGGGACAGGGGAGTTTCAACTGAAGCTTTCTTT	CATSRDRGVSTEAFF
-	TRBV25-1	TRBJ1-2	few	TGTGCCAGCAGTGAACAAGGGGATACCTATGGCTACACCTTC	CASSEQGDTYGYTF
TRBD1	TRBV7-2	TRBJ2-2	few	TGTGCCAGCAGGAAATCGCCGGGACAGGGGGCGAACGGGGAGCTGTTTTTT	CASRKSPGQGANGELFF
-	TRBV6-2/TRBV6-3	TRBJ2-7	few	TGTGCCAGCAGTTTGCCCGGGCGGGGGCCTTCCTACGAGCAGTACTTC	CASSLPGRGPSYEQYF
TRBD1	TRBV9	TRBJ2-1	few	TGTGCCAGCAGCGAGCCGGGACAGGGGGGAGGTGAGCAGTTCTTC	CASSEPGQGGGEQFF
-	TRBV7-2	TRBJ1-5	many	TGTGCCAGCAGCTTAGTGGGGGGTCAGCCCCAGCATTTT	CASSLVGGQPQHF
TRBD2	TRBV4-2	TRBJ2-3	few	TGTGCCAGCAGCCAAGTTACCCGGGGGGTAGATACGCAGTATTTT	CASSQVTRGVDTQYF
-	TRBV4-3	TRBJ2-5	-	TGCGCCAGCAGCCAAGATCAGTTGCGGAAAGAGACCCAGTACTTC	CASSQDQLRKETQYF
TRBD1	TRBV5-8	TRBJ1-4	few	TGTGCCAGCAGCGGACACAGGGGGCCTAATGAAAAACTGTTTTTT	CASSGHRGPNEKLFF
-	TRBV20-1	TRBJ1-2	-	TGCAGTGCTAGTAGGTTTAACTATGGCTACACCTTC	CSASRFNYGYTF
-	TRBV7-8	TRBJ2-1	-	TGTGCCAGCAGCTTAGCGCACGGCAGCTACAATGAGCAGTTCTTC	CASSLAHGSYNEQFF
TRBD2	TRBV5-1	TRBJ2-3	many	TGCGCCAGCAGCTTGGCTGTTACGGGGGGACTCACAGATACGCAGTATTTT	CASSLAVTGGLTDTQYF
-	TRBV18	TRBJ2-5	few	TGTGCCAGCTCAGAGGTCAGGCAAGAGACCCAGTACTTC	CASSEVRQETQYF
-	TRBV12-3/TRBV12-4	TRBJ1-2	-	TGTGCCAGCAGTGAGGGGTACGGGGGCGGCTACACCTTC	CASSEGYGGGYTF
-	TRBV5-5	TRBJ1-6	few	TGTGCCAGCCGAGACAGCCTCTATAATTCACCCCTCCACTTT	CASRDSLYNSPLHF
TRBD1	TRBV3-1	TRBJ2-2	-	TGTGCCAGCAGCCACCGGGACAGCCCGAACACCGGGGAGCTGTTTTTT	CASSHRDSPNTGELFF
TRBD2	TRBV5-1	TRBJ2-1	many	TGCGCCAGCAAGAGCGGGGGGGGAGATGAGCAGTTCTTC	CASKSGGGDEQFF
TRBD1	TRBV5-1	TRBJ2-5	many	TGCGCCAGCAGCTCGTCGGGACAGCAAGAGACCCAGTACTTC	CASSSSGQQETQYF
-	TRBV5-5	TRBJ1-2	few	TGTGCCAGCAGCTTGTGGACGAATGGCTACACCTTC	CASSLWTNGYTF
TRBD1	TRBV6-2/TRBV6-3	TRBJ1-6	-	TGTGCCAGCAGACGAAGACAGGGCACCCTCCACTTT	CASRRRQGTLHF
-	TRBV4-1	TRBJ2-1	few	TGCGCCAGCAGCCAAGAGAATGGCTTCCTAAGCTCCTACAATGAGCAGTTCTTC	CASSQENGFLSSYNEQFF
TRBD1	TRBV10-3	TRBJ1-5	many	TGTGCCATCAGTGGCTCCTCGACAGGGGGATCGGGCAATCAGCCCCAGCATTTT	CAISGSSTGGSGNQPQHF
-	TRBV7-2	TRBJ1-2	few	TGTGCCAGCAGCTTAGCGTGGGGGCTGAGTTACGGCTACACCTTC	CASSLAWGLSYGYTF
TRBD2	TRBV4-2	TRBJ2-5	-	TGTGCCAGCAGCCAAGATATCGGGGGGGTAAACCAAGAGACCCAGTACTTC	CASSQDIGGVNQETQYF
TRBD1	TRBV20-1	TRBJ1-1	-	TGCAGTGCTAGAGATGTCAGGGGGGTTTCTGAAGCTTTCTTT	CSARDVRGVSEAFF
-	TRBV5-1	TRBJ1-1	few	TGCGCCAGCAGCTTGGTTCTGGGTAACACTGAAGCTTTCTTT	CASSLVLGNTEAFF